These 31 T cell receptor beta chains came from one sample sequenced in a study of control samples from healthy donors and cancer patients. Method: immunoSEQ multiplex PCR; TCRdb's copy keeps in-frame clones and lacks some. The sample includes 150,000 or so clones, about 86% of them seen just once. Input material: blood. The receptors were gathered from a man between 18 and 35 years old in good health.

This chain connects TRBV5-1 to TRBJ2-2; 10 bases line up with TRBD1. Trimming at V came to 4 bases and at J to 5 bases, leaving 8 bases not matched to a gene. The CDR3 has 16 residues. CDR1 is SGHRS, CDR2 YFSETQ, per germline. CDR3 sequence: CASSPDRGLSTGELFF. CDR3 sequence (DNA): TGCGCCAGCAGCCCGGACAGGGGGTTAAGTACCGGGGAGCTGTTTTTT.

This chain uses TRBV28 with TRBJ1-1, with D possibly matching TRBD1 (5 bases). This CDR3 contains 16 residues. V was trimmed by 3 bases and J by 4 bases, leaving 18 bases between them. The germline V gene encodes CDR1 MDHEN and CDR2 SYDVKM. The CDR3 DNA is TGTGCCAGCAGTTTCCTACTAGGAGGGGCCGCCACTGAAGCTTTCTTT. This gives the protein CASSFLLGGAATEAFF.

The chain carries TRBV7-2 and TRBJ2-1; TRBD2 aligns across 9 bases. The CDR3 spans 16 residues. V was pared by 1 base and J by 3 bases, with 4 bases of the junction left unmatched. Per the germline V gene, CDR1 is SGHTA and CDR2 is FQGNSA. The CDR3 DNA sequence: TGTGCCAGCAGCTTAGGGCTAGCGGGATACTACAATGAGCAGTTCTTC. Protein sequence: CASSLGLAGYYNEQFF.

The gene calls are TRBV30 and TRBJ1-1; D ambiguous. This CDR3 is 15 amino acids long. Germline V lookup: CDR1 GTSNPN, CDR2 SVGIG (reference sequence). Trimming pared 3 bases from V and 0 bases from J, leaving 14 bases between. The CDR3 here is CAWSPRRAMNTEAFF. The CDR3, as DNA: TGTGCCTGGAGCCCCAGGAGGGCCATGAACACTGAAGCTTTCTTT.

The chain recombines TRBV5-5 with TRBJ2-1, with a tentative D call TRBD1 (5 bases). The germline gives CDR1 SGHKS, CDR2 YYEKEE (reference sequence). The CDR3 is made up of 13 amino acids. V was pared by 5 bases and J by 2 bases, with 8 bases between. CDR3 residues: CASSSDTYNEQFF. The CDR3 bases are TGTGCCAGCAGTTCGGACACCTACAATGAGCAGTTCTTC.

The gene calls are TRBV30 and TRBJ1-6, with 12 positions matching TRBD1. This CDR3 contains 17 residues. Germline V gene sequence: CDR1 GTSNPN, CDR2 SVGIG (reference sequence). V was clipped by 3 bases and J by 9 bases; unmatched bases: 12. As DNA, the CDR3 is TGTGCCTGGAGCCGGCCCGGGACAGGGGGCGATTTTTCACCCCTCCACTTT. It is translated as CAWSRPGTGGDFSPLHF. The variable domain in full, with the rest retrieved from reference TRBV30 and TRBJ1-6, is SQTIHQWPATLVQPVGSPLSLECTVEGTSNPNLYWYRQAAGRGLQLLFYSVGIGQISSEVPQNLSASRPQDRQFILSSKKLLLSDSGFYLCAWSRPGTGGDFSPLHFGNGTRLTVT.

The genes are TRBV13 and TRBJ2-7; TRBD2 is a possible D gene (5 bases). The CDR3 is 15 amino acids. From germline, CDR1 is PRHDT and CDR2 FYEKMQ (reference sequence). The V and J ends lost 3 bases and 2 bases respectively, with 14 bases between them. The CDR3 nucleotides are TGTGCCAGCAGCTTGAGGGAGACCTCCCCCTACGAGCAGTACTTC. Protein: CASSLRETSPYEQYF.

This chain joins TRBV7-2 and TRBJ1-1; no reliable D call. Germline CDR1 SGHTA, CDR2 FQGNSA. The length of the CDR3 is 13 residues. V was clipped by 1 base and J by 7 bases, with 10 bases between them. The CDR3 bases are TGTGCCAGCAGCTTAGGGCCGATCTATGAAGCTTTCTTT. Residues: CASSLGPIYEAFF.

The genes are TRBV20-1 and TRBJ1-5; a weak D match, TRBD1 (5 bases). CDR1 and CDR2 from the germline V gene are DFQATT and SNEGSKA (reference sequence). The V end was cut by 3 bases, the J end by 0 bases, with 9 bases between. The CDR3 extends over 14 amino acids. For the CDR3, the DNA is TGCAGTGCTAGTTCAGGGTTTAGCAATCAGCCCCAGCATTTT. Translation gives CSASSGFSNQPQHF.

The V call is TRBV27, the J call TRBJ1-4, with D unresolved. The germline V gene encodes CDR1 MNHEY and CDR2 SMNVEV (reference sequence). The CDR3 is made up of 16 amino acids. V was trimmed by 5 bases and J by 2 bases, leaving 15 bases between them. CDR3 residues: CASSVSPAGTNEKLFF. CDR3 in DNA: TGTGCCAGCAGTGTGTCCCCCGCGGGGACTAATGAAAAACTGTTTTTT. Full variable domain (rest looked up from reference TRBV27 and TRBJ1-4): EAQVTQNPRYLITVTGKKLTVTCSQNMNHEYMSWYRQDPGLGLRQIYYSMNVEVTDKGDVPEGYKVSRKEKRNFPLILESPSPNQTSLYFCASSVSPAGTNEKLFFGSGTQLSVL.

The chain combines TRBV3-1 (or the pseudogene TRBV3-2) with TRBJ2-3, with D unresolved. There are 14 residues in the CDR3. Trimming left V 0 bases short and J 4 bases short, with 8 bases between. Germline V gene data show CDR1 as LGHDT and CDR2 as YNNKEL (reference sequence). The CDR3 DNA is TGTGCCAGCAGCCAAGACGTCCCCGCAGATACGCAGTATTTT. Its translation is CASSQDVPADTQYF.

This clone showed up just once. One junction end disagrees with the germline gene, perhaps due to a read error. V and J are TRBV29-1 and TRBJ2-5; TRBD1 aligns across 10 bases. CDR1 and CDR2 from the germline V gene are SQVTM and ANQGSEA. CDR3 length: 13 amino acids. CDR3 protein: CSVETGGQGTQYF. The CDR3 DNA follows: TGCAGCGTTGAGACAGGGGGCCAAGGGACCCAGTACTTC.

The chain uses TRBV28 and TRBJ2-5, with D hard to call. This CDR3 contains 13 residues. Germline CDR1 MDHEN, CDR2 SYDVKM. The V end was cut by 8 bases, the J end by 4 bases, with 14 bases between. The CDR3 loop reads CASGSGPAETQYF. The CDR3 DNA sequence: TGTGCCAGCGGATCCGGGCCTGCAGAGACCCAGTACTTC.

The V and J genes are TRBV5-1 and TRBJ2-5; 11 nucleotides match TRBD2. V lost 3 bases and J lost 3; bases outside the gene matches: 4. The CDR3 covers 15 residues. Germline CDR1 SGHRS, CDR2 YFSETQ. The CDR3 is CASSSMTSGEETQYF. The CDR3 nucleotides are TGCGCCAGCAGCTCGATGACTAGCGGGGAAGAGACCCAGTACTTC.

The chain is built from TRBV3-1 (or the pseudogene TRBV3-2) and TRBJ2-7; D gene ambiguous. The V gene lost 1 base and the J gene lost 2 bases, with 9 bases spanning the gap. CDR3 length equals 14 residues. Germline assignment: CDR1 LGHDT and CDR2 YNNKEL (reference sequence). The DNA of the CDR3 is TGTGCCAGCAGCCAAGGCAGTTGGGCCTACGAGCAGTACTTC. Translated, it gives CASSQGSWAYEQYF.

CDR3 sequence reads: CASSLEGSGADEQYF. CDR3 bases: TGCGCCAGCAGCTTGGAGGGTAGCGGGGCCGACGAGCAGTACTTC. The V and J genes are TRBV5-1 and TRBJ2-7; 8 bases line up with TRBD2. Germline V lookup: CDR1 SGHRS, CDR2 YFSETQ. The CDR3 covers 15 residues. The V gene end was trimmed by 0 bases and the J gene end by 5 bases; junction bases not matched to a gene: 7.

This chain uses TRBV24-1 with TRBJ1-2; D is uncertain. Germline values: CDR1 KGHDR, CDR2 SFDVKD. V gave up 6 bases and J gave up 7 bases, with 8 bases separating them. The CDR3 loop spans 11 amino acids. CDR3 sequence: CATSWGTGYTF. Written as DNA, the CDR3 is TGTGCCACCAGTTGGGGAACTGGCTACACCTTC.

CDR3 sequence: CASSATVSNTEAFF. In DNA form, the CDR3 reads TGTGCCAGCAGCGCGACAGTTTCGAACACTGAAGCTTTCTTT. The V gene is TRBV9, the J gene TRBJ1-1; TRBD1 is a possible D gene (5 bases). The V end lost 3 bases, the J end lost 1 base, and 10 bases lay between the germline ends. CDR3 size: 14 residues. Germline V lookup: CDR1 SGDLS, CDR2 YYNGEE.

The chain combines TRBV28 with TRBJ2-3; D is unresolved. Trimming pared 7 bases from V and 2 bases from J, leaving 16 bases between. Germline V CDR1 and CDR2: MDHEN, SYDVKM. CDR3 length: 15 amino acids. In nucleotides, the CDR3 is TGTGCCAGCACCCCGTCCGTCGGATACACAGATACGCAGTATTTT. Translating it yields CASTPSVGYTDTQYF. Variable domain in full (rest from reference TRBV28 and TRBJ2-3): DVKVTQSSRYLVKRTGEKVFLECVQDMDHENMFWYRQDPGLGLRLIYFSYDVKMKEKGDIPEGYSVSREKKERFSLILESASTNQTSMYLCASTPSVGYTDTQYFGPGTRLTVL.

The rearrangement uses TRBV5-5 and TRBJ2-7; D not resolved. There are 12 residues in the CDR3. Trimming left V 5 bases short and J 6 bases short, with 12 bases between. In germline, CDR1 is SGHKS, CDR2 YYEKEE (reference sequence). CDR3 sequence reads: CASSRRTAEQYF. CDR3 nucleotide sequence: TGTGCCAGCAGTCGGCGAACGGCCGAGCAGTACTTC.

The chain combines TRBV29-1 with TRBJ2-5; the D gene could be TRBD1 or TRBD2 (5 bases each). The V gene's germline CDR1 is SQVTM and CDR2 ANQGSEA. The CDR3 contains 12 residues. V was shortened by 3 bases and J by 5 bases, with 10 bases between the two germline ends. CDR3: CSVEVGVETQYF. CDR3 sequence (DNA): TGCAGCGTTGAGGTGGGGGTGGAGACCCAGTACTTC.

The genes are TRBV2 and TRBJ2-5; perhaps TRBD1 as D (6 bases). V was pared by 6 bases and J by 1 base, with 15 bases between. The germline CDR1 and CDR2 sequences are SNHLY and FYNNEI. The length of the CDR3 is 15 residues. The CDR3 DNA reads as TGTGCCAGCAGCGACTTACAGGGACCCCAAGAGACCCAGTACTTC. It specifies CASSDLQGPQETQYF.

This clone came up once. CDR3 loop: CASSEGAGGVYEQYF. The CDR3 coding sequence is TGTGCCAGCAGCGAGGGGGCAGGGGGGGTATACGAGCAGTACTTC. The gene calls are TRBV7-2 and TRBJ2-7; D may correspond to TRBD1 or TRBD2 (7 bases each). CDR1 is SGHTA, CDR2 FQGNSA, per germline. The CDR3 covers 15 residues. Trimming shortened V by 5 bases and J by 4 bases, and 18 bases separated the two germline ends.

V and J are TRBV28 and TRBJ1-5; a weak D match, TRBD1 (6 bases). Trimming took 6 bases from V and 2 from J, leaving 20 bases between them. Germline assignment: CDR1 MDHEN and CDR2 SYDVKM. There are 17 residues in the CDR3. The CDR3 DNA reads TGTGCCAGCAGCTCCGAAGGGAGCAGGGGAGGCAATCAGCCCCAGCATTTT. This codes for CASSSEGSRGGNQPQHF.

Sample share makes this clone medium-sized. As DNA, the CDR3 is TGTGCCAGCAGCCAAGATGAGGGACAGGGTAATGAAAAACTGTTTTTT. It codes for CASSQDEGQGNEKLFF. The chain employs TRBV4-2 and TRBJ1-4; 9 positions match TRBD1. Germline-derived CDR1 and CDR2 are LGHNA and YNFKEQ. Losses at the gene ends were 0 bases for V and 4 bases for J; bases not matched to a gene: 3. The CDR3 consists of 16 residues.

The chain links TRBV2 to TRBJ2-3; D unresolved. This CDR3 has 15 amino acids. The germline V and J ends were trimmed by 2 bases and 0 bases, with 9 bases remaining between them. CDR1 and CDR2 (germline): SNHLY, FYNNEI. CDR3 bases: TGTGCCAGCAGTGAATCAGGATATAGCACAGATACGCAGTATTTT. This codes for CASSESGYSTDTQYF.

This chain uses TRBV29-1 with TRBJ2-7, with 10 positions matching TRBD1. Germline-derived CDR1 and CDR2 are SQVTM and ANQGSEA. Losses at the gene ends were 4 bases for V and 2 bases for J; bases not matched to a gene: 8. The CDR3 is 15 residues long. The CDR3: CSVVWTGGFAYEQYF. CDR3 bases: TGCAGCGTTGTTTGGACAGGGGGTTTTGCCTACGAGCAGTACTTC.

This clone was seen a single time. J is TRBJ1-2 and V is TRBV4-1; D may be TRBD1 (5 bases). V was clipped by 1 base and J by 7 bases, with 19 bases between them. The germline V gene has CDR1 MGHRA and CDR2 YSYEKL. The CDR3 is 16 amino acids. The CDR3 loop is CASSQALTETAFGYTF. The CDR3 DNA is TGCGCCAGCAGCCAAGCCCTGACAGAGACCGCCTTTGGCTACACCTTC.

This sequence joins TRBV6-4 and TRBJ1-6; D is ambiguous. The CDR3 contains 13 residues. CDR1 MRHNA and CDR2 SNTAGT come from the germline V gene. Trimming shortened V by 0 bases and J by 5 bases, and 2 bases separated the two germline ends. This CDR3 is CASSDSDNSPLHF. The CDR3 region has the DNA TGTGCCAGCAGTGACTCAGATAATTCACCCCTCCACTTT.

This clone showed up just a few times. The rearrangement links TRBV4-1 to TRBJ1-1, with unresolved D. This CDR3 comprises 11 residues. Trimming cost V 3 bases and J 1 base, with 0 bases left between them. Germline-derived CDR1 and CDR2 are MGHRA and YSYEKL. The CDR3 spells CASSQNTEAFF. DNA of the CDR3: TGCGCCAGCAGCCAGAACACTGAAGCTTTCTTT.

The chain is built from TRBV14 and TRBJ2-7; possible D gene TRBD2, 5 bases. The germline V gene encodes CDR1 SGHDN and CDR2 FVKESK. The CDR3 is 17 residues long. V was trimmed by 1 base and J by 0 bases, leaving 16 bases between them. Here the CDR3 reads CASSQAYGRLRSYEQYF. In nucleotides, the CDR3 is TGTGCCAGCAGCCAAGCCTACGGGCGACTACGCTCCTACGAGCAGTACTTC.